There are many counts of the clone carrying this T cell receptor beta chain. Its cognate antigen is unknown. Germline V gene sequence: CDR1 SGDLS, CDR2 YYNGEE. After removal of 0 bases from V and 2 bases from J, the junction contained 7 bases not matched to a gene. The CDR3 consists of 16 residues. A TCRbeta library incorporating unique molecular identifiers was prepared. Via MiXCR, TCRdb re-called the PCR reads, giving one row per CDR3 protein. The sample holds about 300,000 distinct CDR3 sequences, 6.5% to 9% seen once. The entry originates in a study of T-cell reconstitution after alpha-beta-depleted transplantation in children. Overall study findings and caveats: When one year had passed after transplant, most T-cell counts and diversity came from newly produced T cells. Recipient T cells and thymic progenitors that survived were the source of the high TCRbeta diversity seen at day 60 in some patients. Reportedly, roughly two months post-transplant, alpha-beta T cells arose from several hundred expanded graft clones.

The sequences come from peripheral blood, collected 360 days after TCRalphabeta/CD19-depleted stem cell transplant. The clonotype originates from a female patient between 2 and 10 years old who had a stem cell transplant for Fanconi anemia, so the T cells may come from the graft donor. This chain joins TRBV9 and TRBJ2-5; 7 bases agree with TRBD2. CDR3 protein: CASSVAWGGNQETQYF. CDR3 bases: TGTGCCAGCAGCGTAGCTTGGGGAGGGAATCAAGAGACCCAGTACTTC. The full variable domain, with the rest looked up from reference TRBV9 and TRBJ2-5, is DSGVTQTPKHLITATGQRVTLRCSPRSGDLSVYWYQQSLDQGLQFLIQYYNGEERAKGNILERFSAQQFPDLHSELNLSSLELGDSALYFCASSVAWGGNQETQYFGPGTRLLVL.